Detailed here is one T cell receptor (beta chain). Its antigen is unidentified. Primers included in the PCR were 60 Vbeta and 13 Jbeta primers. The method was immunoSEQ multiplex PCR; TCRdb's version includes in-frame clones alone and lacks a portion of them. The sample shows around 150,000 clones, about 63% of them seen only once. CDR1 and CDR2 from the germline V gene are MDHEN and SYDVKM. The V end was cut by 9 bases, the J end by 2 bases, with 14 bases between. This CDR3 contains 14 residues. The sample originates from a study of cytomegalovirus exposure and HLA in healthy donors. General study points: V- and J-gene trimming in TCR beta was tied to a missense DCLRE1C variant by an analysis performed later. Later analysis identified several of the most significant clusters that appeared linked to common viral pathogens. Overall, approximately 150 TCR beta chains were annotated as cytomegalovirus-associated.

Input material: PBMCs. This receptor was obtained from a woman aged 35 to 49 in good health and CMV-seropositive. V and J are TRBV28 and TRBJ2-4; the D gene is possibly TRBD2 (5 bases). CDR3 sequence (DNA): TGTGCCAGTGGTCCCCGGGGAACCAAAAACATTCAGTACTTC. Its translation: CASGPRGTKNIQYF.